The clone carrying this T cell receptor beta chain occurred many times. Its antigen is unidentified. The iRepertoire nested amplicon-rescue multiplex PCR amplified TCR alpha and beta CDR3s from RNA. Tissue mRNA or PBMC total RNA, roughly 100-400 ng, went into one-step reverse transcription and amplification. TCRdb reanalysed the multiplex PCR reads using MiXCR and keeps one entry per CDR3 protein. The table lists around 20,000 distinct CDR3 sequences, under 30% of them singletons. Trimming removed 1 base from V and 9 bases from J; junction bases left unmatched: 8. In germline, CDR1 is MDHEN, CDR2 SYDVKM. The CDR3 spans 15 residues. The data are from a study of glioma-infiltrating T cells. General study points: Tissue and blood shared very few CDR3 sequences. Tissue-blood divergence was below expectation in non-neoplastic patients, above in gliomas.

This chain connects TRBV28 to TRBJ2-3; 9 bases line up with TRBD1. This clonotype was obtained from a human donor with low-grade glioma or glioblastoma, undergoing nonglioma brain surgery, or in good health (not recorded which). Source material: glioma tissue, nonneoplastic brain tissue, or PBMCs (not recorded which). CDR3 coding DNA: TGTGCCAGCAGTTTATCGGGGACAGGGAGTGAGACGCAGTATTTT. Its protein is CASSLSGTGSETQYF.